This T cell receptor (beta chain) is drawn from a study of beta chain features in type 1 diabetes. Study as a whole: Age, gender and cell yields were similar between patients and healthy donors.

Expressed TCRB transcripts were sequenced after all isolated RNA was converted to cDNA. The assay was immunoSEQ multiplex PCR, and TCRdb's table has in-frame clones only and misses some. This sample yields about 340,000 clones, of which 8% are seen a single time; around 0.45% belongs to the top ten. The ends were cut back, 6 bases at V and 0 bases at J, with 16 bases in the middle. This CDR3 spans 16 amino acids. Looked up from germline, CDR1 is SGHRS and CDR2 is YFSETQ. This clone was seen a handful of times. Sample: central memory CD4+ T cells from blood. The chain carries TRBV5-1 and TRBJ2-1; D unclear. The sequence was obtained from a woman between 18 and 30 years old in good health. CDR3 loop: CASIPDPSSSYNEQFF. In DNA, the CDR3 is TGCGCCAGCATTCCCGATCCATCCAGCTCCTACAATGAGCAGTTCTTC. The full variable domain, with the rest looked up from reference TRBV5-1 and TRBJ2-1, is KAGVTQTPRYLIKTRGQQVTLSCSPISGHRSVSWYQQTPGQGLQFLFEYFSETQRNKGNFPGRFSGRQFSNSRSEMNVSTLELGDSALYLCASIPDPSSSYNEQFFGPGTRLTVL.